A selection of T cell receptor beta chains follows, all from one sample in a study of blood T cell repertoires in COVID-19. Produced via immunoSEQ multiplex PCR; TCRdb's table is partial and in-frame only. The sample records about 370,000 clones, roughly nine tenths being singletons. Sequenced: peripheral blood. These receptors all stem from a woman aged 25 to 39 with COVID-19, enrolled during active disease. Each CDR3 is given with its conserved first and last residue. A D gene is named only where the DNA matches it firmly. A row's size may be missing; if present it is once, few, many or a size class.

>NA|TRBD1|TRBV7-7|TRBJ2-2
TGTGCTAGCGGCCCGGACAGGGGGAACACCGGGGAGCTGTTTTTT
CASGPDRGNTGELFF
>NA|TRBD1|TRBV5-1|TRBJ1-4
TGCGCCAGCAGTCGACAGACAGGGACGAATGAAAAACTGTTTTTT
CASSRQTGTNEKLFF
>NA|NA|TRBV5-6|TRBJ1-4
TGTGCCAGCAGCTTATGGCAGGGGAATCAACTGTTTTTT
CASSLWQGNQLFF
>NA|TRBD2|TRBV27|TRBJ2-7
TGTGCCAGCAGTTTGACTAGCGGGGGGGCCCCGTACGAGCAGTACTTC
CASSLTSGGAPYEQYF
>NA|TRBD1|TRBV6-2/TRBV6-3|TRBJ1-4
TGTGCCAGCAGTCGATTCCGGGACAGTCTGTTTTTT
CASSRFRDSLFF
>NA|NA|TRBV18|TRBJ2-1
TGTGCCAGCTCACCACGTATCGAGCCAGAGCAGTTCTTC
CASSPRIEPEQFF
>NA|NA|TRBV9|TRBJ1-1
TGTGCCAGCAGCGTAGGTGGGGGCTGGTACACTGAAGCTTTCTTT
CASSVGGGWYTEAFF
>NA|NA|TRBV6-6|TRBJ1-2
TGTGCCAGCAGTTACAGTCAGGCGTTGAACTATGGCTACACCTTC
CASSYSQALNYGYTF
>NA|NA|TRBV6-4|TRBJ2-3
TGTGCCAGCAGTGAGTCCCAGGGCGGCTTGCCCCTTTTT
CASSESQGGLPLF
>NA|NA|TRBV2|TRBJ2-3
TGTGCCAGCAGTGAAGCTCCTAATACGCAGTATTTT
CASSEAPNTQYF
>NA|TRBD1|TRBV7-2|TRBJ1-2
TGTGCCAGCAGCTTAGCAAGGACAGGGGGCTTTAGTGGCTACACCTTC
CASSLARTGGFSGYTF
>NA|NA|TRBV13|TRBJ2-1
TGTGCCAGCAGCCTAGCAGACTCAGCGTACAATGAGCAGTTCTTC
CASSLADSAYNEQFF
>NA|TRBD1|TRBV9|TRBJ1-4
TGTGCCAGCAGCGATTACCCTAATCCGGGACAGGGGGCAGCCGGGGCGCTAATAGGAAAACTGTTTTTT
CASSDYPNPGQGAAGALIGKLFF
>NA|NA|TRBV28|TRBJ1-5
TGTGCCAGCAGTTTAAGTCCAGGGAGGAGCAATCAGCCCCAGCATTTT
CASSLSPGRSNQPQHF
>once|NA|TRBV7-6|TRBJ2-7
TGTGCCAGCAGCTTAGCGAGGGCCGGATCTTTATCCTACGAGCAGTACTTC
CASSLARAGSLSYEQYF
>NA|TRBD2|TRBV19|TRBJ2-1
TGTGCCAGTAGTCCTCTCCCCATAGCGGGGGGTAGGTACAATGAGCAGTTCTTC
CASSPLPIAGGRYNEQFF
>NA|TRBD1|TRBV3-1/TRBV3-2|TRBJ1-1
TGTGCCAGCAGCCAAGAAGTCACGGAGGGACAGGGGGCTTTCTTT
CASSQEVTEGQGAFF
>few|TRBD1|TRBV10-3|TRBJ1-2
TGTGCCATCAGTGACCCTGGACAGGGACATGGCTACACCTTC
CAISDPGQGHGYTF
>NA|TRBD1|TRBV19|TRBJ2-5
TGTGCCAGTAGTGTAGTGGGCGTGGCAGGGGGCCATGGGACCCAGTACTTC
CASSVVGVAGGHGTQYF
>NA|TRBD1|TRBV24-1|TRBJ2-1
TGTGCCACCAGTGATCCGGGACAGGGTCAAAATGAGCAGTTCTTC
CATSDPGQGQNEQFF
>once|NA|TRBV5-1|TRBJ2-6
TGCGCCAGCAGCTTGGGTCAGTTATCTGGGGCCAACGTCCTGACTTTC
CASSLGQLSGANVLTF
>NA|NA|TRBV10-3|TRBJ1-1
TGTGCCACCGCGGGCGCCAGCTTTGAAGCTTTCTTT
CATAGASFEAFF
>NA|NA|TRBV7-9|TRBJ2-1
TGTGCCAGCAGCTTAAGTATGGCAGAGCAGTTCTTC
CASSLSMAEQFF
>NA|TRBD1|TRBV9|TRBJ1-1
TGTGCCAGCAGCCTCGGGACAGGGGGATTTGAAGCTTTCTTT
CASSLGTGGFEAFF
>NA|NA|TRBV5-1|TRBJ2-3
TGCGCCAGCAGCGTGACAGATTCCACAGATACGCAGTATTTT
CASSVTDSTDTQYF
>NA|NA|TRBV6-5|TRBJ1-4
TGTGCCAGCAGTCCCCTTGTCTCTAATGAAAAACTGTTTTTT
CASSPLVSNEKLFF
>NA|NA|TRBV10-3|TRBJ2-5
TGTGCCATCAGTGAGTCGTATCAAGAGACCCAGTACTTC
CAISESYQETQYF
>NA|NA|TRBV4-3|TRBJ1-4
TGCGCCAGCAGCCCCGGGATTGAGGAAAAACTGTTTTTT
CASSPGIEEKLFF
>NA|NA|TRBV7-9|TRBJ2-5
TGTGCCAGCAGAGGTCGGGAGACTACCAATAAAGAGACCCAGTACTTC
CASRGRETTNKETQYF
>NA|TRBD2|TRBV29-1|TRBJ2-3
TGCAGCGTGGGGGGGTGGGCGGTTCGCGGAAAACGCACAGATACGCAGTATTTT
CSVGGWAVRGKRTDTQYF
>NA|NA|TRBV7-2|TRBJ2-3
TGTGCCAGCAGTTGGCGCGGGGGCCGTAGCACAGATACGCAGTATTTT
CASSWRGGRSTDTQYF
>NA|TRBD1|TRBV5-8|TRBJ2-3
TGTGCCAGCAGCCCCCTGGGACAGCCCACAGATACGCAGTATTTT
CASSPLGQPTDTQYF
>NA|TRBD1|TRBV2|TRBJ2-3
TGTGCCAGCAGTGAAGGGGACAGGGCAACAGATACGCAGTATTTT
CASSEGDRATDTQYF
>NA|NA|TRBV28|TRBJ2-5
TGTGCCACCAAGCAGGGGAAGGAGACCCAGTACTTC
CATKQGKETQYF
>NA|TRBD2|TRBV28|TRBJ2-1
TGTGCCAGCAGCGGGACTAGCGGGGGGGCATCCTACAATGAGCAGTTCTTC
CASSGTSGGASYNEQFF
>NA|NA|TRBV10-1|TRBJ1-2
TGCGCCAGCAGTGACTATGCTAACTATGGCTACACCTTC
CASSDYANYGYTF
>NA|NA|TRBV7-8|TRBJ2-1
TGTGCCAGCAGCCGGACTACAATCAATGAGCAGTTCTTC
CASSRTTINEQFF
>NA|NA|TRBV27|TRBJ2-2
TGTGCCAGCAGTTCAGGGACAAACACCGGGGAGCTGTTTTTT
CASSSGTNTGELFF
>NA|NA|TRBV4-1|TRBJ1-5
TGCGCCAGCAGCCAAGAAAGTGGCAGTAGCAATCAGCCCCAGCATTTT
CASSQESGSSNQPQHF
>NA|TRBD2|TRBV19|TRBJ2-3
TGTGCCAGTAGTATAGCCGGGACTAGCGGGCCCACAGATACGCAGTATTTT
CASSIAGTSGPTDTQYF
>NA|NA|TRBV6-1|TRBJ1-4
TGTGCCAGCAGTGAAGATACCCTAGATCTGGAAAAACTGTTTTTT
CASSEDTLDLEKLFF
>NA|TRBD1|TRBV3-1/TRBV3-2|TRBJ1-5
TGTGCCAGCAGCCCCGGGACAGAGCAGCCCCAGCATTTT
CASSPGTEQPQHF
>once|TRBD1|TRBV10-2|TRBJ1-1
TGCGCCAGCATTCGAGACAGGGACTCTGAAGCTTTCTTT
CASIRDRDSEAFF
>NA|TRBD2|TRBV10-3|TRBJ2-1
TGTGCCATCAACGGGGGGAGCAATGAGCAGTTCTTC
CAINGGSNEQFF
>NA|TRBD1|TRBV7-6|TRBJ2-7
TGTGCCAGCAGCCGAACCCAGGGGGAGTCCTACGAGCAGTACTTC
CASSRTQGESYEQYF
>NA|NA|TRBV12-3/TRBV12-4|TRBJ1-6
TGTGCCAGCAGTTTAAGGGCGGGGTCACCCCTCCACTTT
CASSLRAGSPLHF
>NA|NA|TRBV2|TRBJ2-4
TGTGCCAGCTATGCGGGCTGGGAACGGAACATTCAGTACTTC
CASYAGWERNIQYF
>NA|TRBD1|TRBV6-6|TRBJ2-7
TGTGCCAGCGCCGAGACAGGGGCAATCTCCTCCTACGAGCAGTACTTC
CASAETGAISSYEQYF
>NA|NA|TRBV19|TRBJ1-5
TGTGCCAGTAATATGGGGCAGATGTATAGCAATCAGCCCCAGCATTTT
CASNMGQMYSNQPQHF
>NA|TRBD1|TRBV5-6|TRBJ1-2
TGTGCCAGCAGCCCCGGGACAGGATACTATGGCTACACCTTC
CASSPGTGYYGYTF
>NA|NA|TRBV13|TRBJ2-5
TGTGCCAGCAGCTTAGGGCAGGCCCCAGGGACCCAGTACTTC
CASSLGQAPGTQYF
>NA|NA|TRBV2|TRBJ2-1
TGTGCCCGGGCGCGGAGCGGGCAGAATGAGCAGTTCTTC
CARARSGQNEQFF